Listed below are T cell receptor beta chains from one sample, sequenced in a study of blood T cell repertoires in COVID-19. Profiled with immunoSEQ multiplex PCR; TCRdb holds only in-frame clones, not every one. This table holds almost 500,000 clones, 70% to 90% found once. The sample taken for sequencing was PBMCs or T cells enriched from blood (not recorded which). Receptors were obtained from a woman between 55 and 75 years old who had recovered from COVID-19. Both conserved end residues are part of each CDR3. A D gene is named only where the DNA matches it firmly. A clone size is listed for some rows: how often the clone was seen (once, few, many), or a class if it is expanded.

J gene	V gene	clone size	D gene	CDR3 protein	CDR3 DNA
TRBJ2-2	TRBV6-5	.	TRBD2	CASSYERGFTGELFF	TGTGCCAGCAGTTACGAGCGGGGGTTCACCGGGGAGCTGTTTTTT
TRBJ1-2	TRBV15	.	TRBD1	CATSRVRAGGPEGYTF	TGTGCCACCAGCAGAGTTAGGGCAGGGGGCCCGGAAGGCTACACCTTC
TRBJ2-7	TRBV2	once	TRBD1	CASSEASRGPPYF	TGTGCCAGCAGTGAAGCGTCCAGGGGGCCGCCGTACTTC
TRBJ2-1	TRBV6-4	once	.	CASSPTNQVNEQFF	TGTGCCAGCAGCCCGACTAACCAAGTAAATGAGCAGTTCTTC
TRBJ2-7	TRBV10-3	.	.	CAITPGTSRGEQYF	TGTGCCATCACCCCCGGGACAAGCCGCGGCGAGCAGTACTTC
TRBJ1-2	TRBV5-1	.	TRBD1	CASSLGGTANYGYTF	TGCGCCAGCAGCCTCGGAGGGACAGCTAACTATGGCTACACCTTC
TRBJ1-5	TRBV5-1	few	TRBD1	CASSPGQLPNQPQHF	TGCGCCAGCAGCCCGGGACAGTTGCCTAATCAGCCCCAGCATTTT
TRBJ1-3	TRBV5-1	.	.	CASSLGQGSFGNTIYF	TGCGCCAGCAGCTTGGGGCAGGGGAGTTTTGGAAACACCATATATTTT
TRBJ2-7	TRBV2	.	TRBD1	CASHRDRGLYEQYF	TGTGCCAGCCACCGGGACAGGGGGCTATACGAGCAGTACTTC
TRBJ1-6	TRBV9	.	.	CASSVRGGKNSPLHF	TGTGCCAGCAGCGTACGGGGGGGGAAGAATTCACCCCTCCACTTT
TRBJ2-1	TRBV24-1	.	TRBD2	CATSDPQRGSSYNEQFF	TGTGCCACCAGTGATCCGCAGCGGGGGAGCTCCTACAATGAGCAGTTCTTC
TRBJ2-1	TRBV6-1	.	.	CASSEAVAGWNEQFF	TGTGCCAGCAGTGAAGCTGTGGCGGGGTGGAATGAGCAGTTCTTC
TRBJ2-2	TRBV2	.	TRBD2	CASIGTSGGALLGELFF	TGTGCCAGCATTGGGACTAGCGGGGGGGCCCTCCTCGGGGAGCTGTTTTTT
TRBJ1-5	TRBV12-3/TRBV12-4	.	.	CASSPTVLEPQHF	TGTGCCAGCAGTCCCACCGTCTTAGAGCCCCAGCATTTT
TRBJ2-1	TRBV18	.	TRBD2	CASSPGSSGGPYNEQFF	TGTGCCAGCTCACCGGGGTCTAGCGGGGGGCCGTACAATGAGCAGTTCTTC
TRBJ1-6	TRBV10-3	.	.	CAINTVYNSPLHF	TGTGCCATCAATACAGTATATAATTCACCCCTCCACTTT
TRBJ2-3	TRBV9	.	TRBD2	CASSVGLADSTDTQYF	TGTGCCAGCAGCGTAGGACTAGCGGATAGCACAGATACGCAGTATTTT
TRBJ1-1	TRBV5-1	.	.	CASSHQDIMNTEAFF	TGCGCCAGCAGCCACCAGGACATAATGAACACTGAAGCTTTCTTT
TRBJ1-5	TRBV23-1	.	.	CATWTGNQPQHF	TGCGCCACCTGGACAGGCAATCAGCCCCAGCATTTT
TRBJ1-6	TRBV12-5	.	TRBD1	CASGKGTANNSPLHF	TGTGCTAGTGGTAAAGGGACAGCGAATAATTCACCCCTCCACTTT
TRBJ1-6	TRBV3-1/TRBV3-2	.	TRBD1	CASSQRQGRNSPLHF	TGTGCCAGCAGCCAGCGACAGGGGAGAAATTCACCCCTCCACTTT
TRBJ2-2	TRBV27	.	TRBD1	CASSWDRAGELFF	TGTGCCAGCAGTTGGGACAGGGCCGGGGAGCTGTTTTTT
TRBJ2-3	TRBV6-5	.	.	CASSYSSYGTDTQYF	TGTGCCAGCAGTTACTCGAGCTATGGCACAGATACGCAGTATTTT
TRBJ2-3	TRBV28	.	.	CATTTGGGTDTQYF	TGTGCCACCACTACGGGGGGCGGCACAGATACGCAGTATTTT
TRBJ2-3	TRBV11-2	.	TRBD2	CASSLKAGGSTDTQYF	TGTGCCAGCAGCTTAAAAGCGGGGGGTTCCACAGATACGCAGTATTTT
TRBJ2-5	TRBV5-1	.	TRBD2	CASSPGLAGGQETQYF	TGCGCCAGCAGCCCGGGACTAGCGGGGGGACAAGAGACCCAGTACTTC
TRBJ1-1	TRBV19	.	.	CASSSQTGLMNTEAFF	TGTGCCAGTAGTTCGCAGACAGGTCTAATGAACACTGAAGCTTTCTTT
TRBJ1-3	TRBV10-3	.	TRBD1	CAISRNPIGGENTIYF	TGTGCCATCAGCCGAAACCCGATAGGGGGCGAAAACACCATATATTTT
TRBJ2-5	TRBV20-1	.	TRBD2	CSASFLAVSGETQYF	TGCAGTGCTAGTTTCCTAGCGGTTTCGGGGGAGACCCAGTACTTC
TRBJ2-1	TRBV6-5	.	TRBD1	CASIINRDRENEQFF	TGTGCCAGCATAATCAACCGGGACAGGGAGAATGAGCAGTTCTTC
TRBJ1-6	TRBV9	.	.	CASSVGPGSSSPLHF	TGTGCCAGCAGCGTAGGCCCGGGATCAAGTTCACCCCTCCACTTT
TRBJ1-1	TRBV6-5	.	.	CASSFIAMNTEAFF	TGTGCCAGCAGTTTCATAGCTATGAACACTGAAGCTTTCTTT
TRBJ2-1	TRBV11-2	.	.	CASSLLRRGGNEQFF	TGTGCCAGCAGCTTATTGCGCAGGGGAGGGAATGAGCAGTTCTTC
TRBJ1-1	TRBV27	.	TRBD1	CASSAHRGTEAFF	TGTGCCAGCAGTGCCCACAGGGGTACTGAAGCTTTCTTT
TRBJ1-1	TRBV2	.	TRBD1	CASSEQDRGVAFF	TGTGCCAGCAGTGAGCAGGACAGGGGCGTAGCTTTCTTT
TRBJ2-1	TRBV7-9	.	TRBD1	CASSTRDRGYNEQFF	TGTGCCAGCAGCACGAGGGACAGGGGGTACAATGAGCAGTTCTTC
TRBJ2-3	TRBV7-9	few	.	CASRHRESDTQYF	TGTGCCAGCAGACACAGGGAATCAGATACGCAGTATTTT
TRBJ1-1	TRBV5-1	.	.	CASSLDRVTEAFF	TGCGCCAGCAGCTTGGACAGGGTGACTGAAGCTTTCTTT
TRBJ2-3	TRBV11-3	once	.	CASSLGGGRADTQYF	TGTGCCAGCAGCTTAGGGGGGGGCCGGGCAGATACGCAGTATTTT
TRBJ2-3	TRBV20-1	.	TRBD2	CGTSAADTQYF	TGCGGGACTAGCGCGGCAGATACGCAGTATTTT
TRBJ1-2	TRBV27	.	.	CASSLSGGFDYTF	TGTGCCAGCAGTTTATCGGGGGGTTTTGACTACACCTTC